This T cell receptor beta chain was observed in a study of T cells after yellow fever vaccination. Findings and limits, study-wide: Peak timing came faster in the weaker secondary response, day 5 versus 15. In post-booster samples, most primary-vaccination clones reappeared (about 95% CD4, roughly 90% CD8). Relatively few clonotypes were ones that appeared in both CD4 and CD8 compartments. Contaminating bulk clonotypes could be abundant in FACS-sorted repertoires.

The CDR3 totals 16 residues. Trimming removed 5 bases from V and 0 bases from J; junction bases left unmatched: 4. The germline V gene encodes CDR1 SNHLY and CDR2 FYNNEI. MiXCR, run by TCRdb on the 5' RACE reads, gives a single entry per CDR3 protein. This sample has a few hundred thousand distinct CDR3 sequences, with about a sixth found just once. This clonotype was observed a few times. As yet, its antigen is unknown. The J gene is TRBJ2-2, the V gene TRBV2; the match to TRBD2 covers 9 bases. The sample was PBMCs, taken 5 days after the first yellow fever vaccination. The sequence derives from a man between 18 and 35 years old who received the YFV17D yellow fever vaccine. CDR3 protein: CASSTTSGTNTGELFF. The CDR3 DNA is TGTGCCAGCAGTACGACTAGCGGAACGAACACCGGGGAGCTGTTTTTT.